The present T cell receptor (beta chain) was sequenced within a study of cytomegalovirus exposure and HLA in healthy donors. Study as a whole: Per a later analysis, the approximately 690 first-cohort and under 150 validation repertoires shared one platform. Study-wide findings and caveats: Most TCR sequences proved rare, with some public TCRs found in many donors. Overall, roughly 160 TCR beta chains were annotated as cytomegalovirus-associated.

The donors were part of the validation cohort of over a hundred subjects. That cohort was separate from the first cohort, which comprised about 670 subjects. Regarding this clone: Antigen unknown.

The CDR3 sequence is 15 residues long. The V and J ends lost 3 bases and 3 bases, in that order; junction bases with no gene match: 2. Germline assignment: CDR1 SEHNR and CDR2 FQNEAQ (reference sequence). Repertoires were generated with immunoSEQ multiplex PCR, while TCRdb's copy carries only in-frame clones and drops some. The table includes roughly 130,000 clones, about nine tenths detected once. The TCR was taken from a man in his thirties or forties in good health and CMV-seronegative. The J gene is TRBJ1-5, the V gene TRBV7-9; 10 positions match TRBD1. The sample comprised PBMCs. The CDR3 loop is CASSFDRGPNQPQHF. The CDR3 coding sequence is TGTGCCAGCAGCTTCGACAGGGGGCCCAATCAGCCCCAGCATTTT.